This T cell receptor beta chain was sequenced in a study of T cells in Graves' hyperthyroidism and ophthalmopathy. Study conclusions and caveats: Most clonotypes expanded in thyroid above 0.001 were likewise present in blood. The model predicted ophthalmopathy a median roughly 6.5 months before onset.

Uncontrolled infection, other autoimmune disease, pregnancy or lactation led to exclusion. Germline loops: CDR1 LNHNV, CDR2 YYDKDF (reference sequence). Trimming stripped 4 bases from V and 5 bases from J, with 17 bases between. The CDR3 is 15 amino acids. On this clonotype itself: Its antigen is as yet unknown.

Researchers amplified the TCR beta CDR3 regions from RNA transcripts. Primed by the HTBI set, a first-round RT-PCR was run on the TCR CDR3. Via MiXCR, TCRdb re-called the multiplex PCR reads, giving one row per CDR3 protein. The sample contains more than 550,000 distinct CDR3 sequences, 45% of which appear only once. Sequences were obtained from peripheral blood or thyroid tissue (not recorded which). The chain couples TRBV15 to TRBJ2-5; the D gene is possibly TRBD2 (6 bases). This receptor was identified in an adult man with Graves' disease, either hyperthyroidism or ophthalmopathy (not recorded which). The CDR3 is CATSIIRTTGETQYF. The CDR3 DNA is TGTGCCACCAGCATAATTCGGACTACCGGGGAGACCCAGTACTTC.